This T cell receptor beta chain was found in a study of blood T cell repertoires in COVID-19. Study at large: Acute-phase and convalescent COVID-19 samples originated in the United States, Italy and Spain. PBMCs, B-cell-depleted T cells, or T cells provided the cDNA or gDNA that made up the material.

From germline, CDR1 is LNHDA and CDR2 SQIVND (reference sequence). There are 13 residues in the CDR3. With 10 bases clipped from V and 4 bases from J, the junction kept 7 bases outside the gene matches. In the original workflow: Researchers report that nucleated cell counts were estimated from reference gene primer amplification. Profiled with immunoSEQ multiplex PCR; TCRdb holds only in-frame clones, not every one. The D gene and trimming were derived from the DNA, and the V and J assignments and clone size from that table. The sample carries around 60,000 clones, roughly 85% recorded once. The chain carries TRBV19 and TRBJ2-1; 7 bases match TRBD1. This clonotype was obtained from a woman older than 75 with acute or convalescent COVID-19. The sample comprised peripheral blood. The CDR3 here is CATSGTVYNEQFF. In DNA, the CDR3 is TGTGCCACCTCCGGGACAGTTTACAATGAGCAGTTCTTC.